These T cell receptor beta chains were read from a single sample in a study of blood T cell repertoires in COVID-19. The assay was immunoSEQ multiplex PCR, and TCRdb's table has in-frame clones only and misses some. The repertoire holds around 23,000 clones, roughly 79% seen once, with less than 8.5% in the top ten. The source material was peripheral blood. The receptors stem from a man aged 50 to 60 with COVID-19, enrolled during active disease. CDR3s include the opening cysteine and the closing phenylalanine or tryptophan. The order of the fields is J gene, clone size, D gene, CDR3 length, V gene, CDR3 protein, CDR3 DNA. The D gene is left open where the match is weak. Expanded clones get a size class; other rows say once, few or many, or leave the size out.

>TRBJ1-2|NA|TRBD1|13|TRBV19
CATTGQPSYGYTF
TGTGCCACCACGGGACAGCCCTCCTATGGCTACACCTTC
>TRBJ2-5|NA|NA|15|TRBV5-6
CASSFRGEYQETQYF
TGTGCCAGCAGCTTCAGGGGAGAGTACCAAGAGACCCAGTACTTC
>TRBJ1-1|NA|TRBD1|14|TRBV7-3
CASSSGQAGTEAFF
TGTGCCAGCAGCTCGGGACAGGCCGGAACTGAAGCTTTCTTT
>TRBJ2-7|NA|NA|15|TRBV6-1
CASSEADSRSYEQYF
TGTGCCAGCAGTGAGGCGGACAGTCGGTCCTACGAGCAGTACTTC
>TRBJ2-3|NA|TRBD2|16|TRBV28
CASSPFGGGASDTQYF
TGTGCCAGCAGCCCGTTTGGCGGGGGGGCCTCAGATACGCAGTATTTT
>TRBJ1-3|NA|NA|18|TRBV6-7
CASSYSTATGNAGNTIYF
TGTGCCAGCAGTTACTCGACCGCTACAGGGAACGCTGGAAACACCATATATTTT
>TRBJ1-5|few|TRBD1|16|TRBV19
CASSMEAGGGNQPQHF
TGTGCCAGTAGTATGGAGGCAGGGGGTGGCAATCAGCCCCAGCATTTT
>TRBJ2-7|NA|NA|16|TRBV6-1
CASSESVQGGTYEQYF
TGTGCCAGCAGTGAGTCTGTCCAGGGCGGCACCTACGAGCAGTACTTC
>TRBJ2-7|few|TRBD1|14|TRBV5-4
CASSLAGQVEEQYF
TGTGCCAGCAGCTTGGCGGGACAGGTGGAAGAGCAGTACTTC
>TRBJ2-3|NA|NA|15|TRBV6-5
CATRLRRDRTDTQYF
TGTGCCACCCGCCTGAGGCGGGACCGCACAGATACGCAGTATTTT
>TRBJ2-5|once|TRBD2|14|TRBV5-5
CASSRGLAEETQYF
TGTGCCAGCAGTAGGGGACTAGCGGAAGAGACCCAGTACTTC
>TRBJ1-2|few|TRBD1|12|TRBV29-1
CSGVQGDYGYTF
TGCAGCGGGGTACAGGGGGACTATGGCTACACCTTC
>TRBJ1-5|NA|NA|15|TRBV3-1/TRBV3-2
CASSQTQGSNQPQHF
TGTGCCAGCAGCCAGACACAGGGAAGCAATCAGCCCCAGCATTTT
>TRBJ1-1|NA|NA|16|TRBV5-1
CASSLSATGRNTEAFF
TGCGCCAGCAGCTTATCCGCGACAGGTAGGAACACTGAAGCTTTCTTT